This record looks at one T cell receptor beta chain sequence and its context. As yet, its antigen is unknown. The data are from a study of cytotoxic CD8 clonotypes in ibrutinib-treated CLL. The CDR3 loop spans 15 amino acids. Germline values: CDR1 SGDLS, CDR2 YYNGEE. V lost 0 bases, J lost 5 bases, and 15 bases lay in between. General study points: Lymph node repertoires were not studied, and sampling times were unmatched.

The method was immunoSEQ multiplex PCR; TCRdb's version includes in-frame clones alone and lacks a portion of them. In the table there are 250,000 to 350,000 clones, about 72% of which are singletons. The source is a human donor with chronic lymphocytic leukemia. Sequenced here: PBMCs, sampled at disease progression, from a patient treated with ibrutinib. The chain employs TRBV9 and TRBJ2-7; D could derive from TRBD1 or TRBD2 (7 bases each). CDR3 nucleotides: TGTGCCAGCAGCGTAGCAGAGACAGGGAGGGACGAGCAGTACTTC. Residues: CASSVAETGRDEQYF.